A selection of T cell receptor beta chains follows, all from one sample in a study of blood T cell repertoires in COVID-19. Sequenced by immunoSEQ multiplex PCR; TCRdb stores in-frame clones only, minus some. The table shows around 90,000 clones, with 75% to 85% occurring only once. Material: peripheral blood. The receptors stem from a human donor in a cohort sampled during active COVID-19. Each CDR3 is given with its conserved first and last residue. Fields, in order: clone size, D gene, J gene, V gene, CDR3 DNA, CDR3 protein. D genes are given only for firm matches. Expanded clones are given a class, and other clones once, few, many or no size at all.

size: .
D: TRBD1
J: TRBJ2-1
V: TRBV27
DNA: TGTGCCAGCAGTTTAGGACAGGGGTCCTACAATGAGCAGTTCTTC
CDR3: CASSLGQGSYNEQFF

size: .
D: TRBD2
J: TRBJ2-1
V: TRBV7-2
DNA: TGTGCCAGCAGCTTAGGGGGGGGGTACAATGAGCAGTTCTTC
CDR3: CASSLGGGYNEQFF

size: .
D: .
J: TRBJ1-1
V: TRBV5-1
DNA: TGCGCCAGCAGCTTGGCCCCGGGGAACACTGAAGCTTTCTTT
CDR3: CASSLAPGNTEAFF

size: once
D: .
J: TRBJ2-7
V: TRBV27
DNA: TGTGCCAGCAGTTTATCCAGGGGCCAAAACGATCACTACTTC
CDR3: CASSLSRGQNDHYF

size: .
D: .
J: TRBJ1-1
V: TRBV11-1
DNA: TGTGCCAGCAGCGAGCAGGGAGGGCACACTGAAGCTTTCTTT
CDR3: CASSEQGGHTEAFF

size: .
D: .
J: TRBJ2-7
V: TRBV2
DNA: TGTGCCAGCAGCGATGACAGATACGAGCAGTACTTC
CDR3: CASSDDRYEQYF

size: .
D: .
J: TRBJ1-3
V: TRBV5-6
DNA: TGTGCCAGCAGCTTGGTTAGCAGCTCTGGAAACACCATATATTTT
CDR3: CASSLVSSSGNTIYF

size: .
D: TRBD1
J: TRBJ1-3
V: TRBV7-9
DNA: TGTGCCAGCAGCCCGAGGACAGGGGGCACTGGAAACACCATATATTTT
CDR3: CASSPRTGGTGNTIYF

size: once
D: TRBD2
J: TRBJ2-4
V: TRBV6-5
DNA: TGTGCCAGCATCGGGGGACTACTAAACATTCAGTACTTC
CDR3: CASIGGLLNIQYF

size: .
D: TRBD2
J: TRBJ2-7
V: TRBV3-1/TRBV3-2
DNA: TGTGCCAGCAGCCAAATCACTAGCGGGACCGGCTACGAGCAGTACTTC
CDR3: CASSQITSGTGYEQYF

size: .
D: TRBD1
J: TRBJ2-7
V: TRBV5-1
DNA: TGCGCCAGCAGCTCAGCGATCGACAGGGGAGCCTACGAGCAGTACTTC
CDR3: CASSSAIDRGAYEQYF

size: .
D: .
J: TRBJ1-2
V: TRBV19
DNA: TGTGCCAGTAGTATGCCTGGTGGGGGGAACTATGGCTACACCTTC
CDR3: CASSMPGGGNYGYTF

size: once
D: TRBD2
J: TRBJ2-5
V: TRBV30
DNA: TGTGCCTGGAGTCCGGGGACTAGGGGTCAAGAGACCCAGTACTTC
CDR3: CAWSPGTRGQETQYF

size: .
D: TRBD2
J: TRBJ2-1
V: TRBV3-1/TRBV3-2
DNA: TGTGCCAGCAGCCAAACGGGAGGGCGGGGTGAGCAGTTCTTC
CDR3: CASSQTGGRGEQFF

size: .
D: .
J: TRBJ2-7
V: TRBV11-2
DNA: TGTGCCAGCAGCTTAGATCTATCCCCCACCTACGAGCAGTACTTC
CDR3: CASSLDLSPTYEQYF

size: .
D: TRBD2
J: TRBJ2-1
V: TRBV5-6
DNA: TGTGCCAGCAGCTTGCCTCAGACTAGCGGGAGGTACAATGAGCAGTTCTTC
CDR3: CASSLPQTSGRYNEQFF

size: few
D: .
J: TRBJ1-2
V: TRBV10-1
DNA: TGCGCCAGCAGTGAATCCCTTTATGGCTACACCTTC
CDR3: CASSESLYGYTF

size: .
D: .
J: TRBJ1-2
V: TRBV28
DNA: TGTGCCAGCAAGTTGGCGGGAGACCGCGTGATCTTGTATGGCTACACCTTC
CDR3: CASKLAGDRVILYGYTF

size: .
D: .
J: TRBJ2-7
V: TRBV27
DNA: TGTGCCAGCAGTGGCAGGGTCGGCTACGAGCAGTACTTC
CDR3: CASSGRVGYEQYF

size: .
D: TRBD1
J: TRBJ2-7
V: TRBV10-1
DNA: TGCGCCACCGGGACAGGGGATAGTGGGCAGTACTTC
CDR3: CATGTGDSGQYF

size: .
D: TRBD1
J: TRBJ2-4
V: TRBV28
DNA: TGTGCCAGCAGTTTATGGGGGACAGGGGAAAACATTCAGTACTTC
CDR3: CASSLWGTGENIQYF

size: .
D: .
J: TRBJ1-2
V: TRBV5-4
DNA: TGTGCCGGAGGGGGGGGCGATGGCTACACCTTC
CDR3: CAGGGGDGYTF

size: .
D: .
J: TRBJ2-2
V: TRBV15
DNA: TGTGCCACCAGCAGAGCCCACGGGGAGCTGTTTTTT
CDR3: CATSRAHGELFF

size: .
D: .
J: TRBJ1-2
V: TRBV18
DNA: TGTGCCAGCTCACCTCCTCGGCGAGGCGGCTACACCTTC
CDR3: CASSPPRRGGYTF

size: few
D: .
J: TRBJ2-7
V: TRBV6-2/TRBV6-3
DNA: TGTGCCAGCAGTGACAGGCCGGGATCCGGCTACGAGCAGTACTTC
CDR3: CASSDRPGSGYEQYF

size: .
D: .
J: TRBJ1-6
V: TRBV3-1/TRBV3-2
DNA: TGTGCCAGCAGCCCGGTCGTGAGGGTCGGAAATTCACCCCTCCACTTT
CDR3: CASSPVVRVGNSPLHF

size: .
D: .
J: TRBJ2-7
V: TRBV5-8
DNA: TGTGCCAGCAGGAGGGCGTTGGACAGCCTCCCCGAGCAGTACTTC
CDR3: CASRRALDSLPEQYF

size: .
D: .
J: TRBJ2-5
V: TRBV10-3
DNA: TGTGCCACCTCTCTAGAACAAGAGACCCAGTACTTC
CDR3: CATSLEQETQYF

size: .
D: TRBD2
J: TRBJ2-1
V: TRBV24-1
DNA: TGTGCCACCAGTGATTGGACTAGCGGTGGAAGCTCCTACAATGAGCAGTTCTTC
CDR3: CATSDWTSGGSSYNEQFF

size: .
D: .
J: TRBJ2-5
V: TRBV6-6
DNA: TGTGCCAGCGCCTCTGACTGGGTGCAAGAGACCCAGTACTTC
CDR3: CASASDWVQETQYF

size: .
D: .
J: TRBJ2-6
V: TRBV18
DNA: TGTGCCAGCTCACCGACAGGCTCTGGGGCCAACGTCCTGACTTTC
CDR3: CASSPTGSGANVLTF

size: few
D: TRBD2
J: TRBJ2-7
V: TRBV9
DNA: TGTGCCAGCAGCGTAGCGGCTAGCGGGAAGGGCGAGCAGTACTTC
CDR3: CASSVAASGKGEQYF

size: .
D: .
J: TRBJ1-2
V: TRBV28
DNA: TGTGCCAGCAGTTTGGGGACTCATGGCTACACCTTC
CDR3: CASSLGTHGYTF

size: once
D: TRBD1
J: TRBJ2-7
V: TRBV7-2
DNA: TGTGCCAGCAGCTTGGGGCGGACAGGGAGCTACGAGCAGTACTTC
CDR3: CASSLGRTGSYEQYF

size: .
D: .
J: TRBJ2-7
V: TRBV6-6
DNA: TGTGCCACCCGGGGCGGGGCCGTCTACGAGCAGTACTTC
CDR3: CATRGGAVYEQYF

size: .
D: TRBD1
J: TRBJ1-4
V: TRBV30
DNA: TGTGCCTGGAGGGGGATTGGACAGGTTGCAACTAATGAAAAACTGTTTTTT
CDR3: CAWRGIGQVATNEKLFF

size: .
D: TRBD1
J: TRBJ1-2
V: TRBV5-1
DNA: TGCGCCAGCAGCTTTGGGACAGGAAATAACTATGGCTACACCTTC
CDR3: CASSFGTGNNYGYTF

size: .
D: TRBD1
J: TRBJ1-6
V: TRBV5-1
DNA: TGCGCCAGCAGCGCAGGACAGGGTCTAGGTTCACCCCTCCACTTT
CDR3: CASSAGQGLGSPLHF

size: few
D: .
J: TRBJ2-1
V: TRBV5-4
DNA: TGTGCCAGCAGCTATACAGGGACCCATGAGCAGTTCTTC
CDR3: CASSYTGTHEQFF

size: .
D: .
J: TRBJ2-6
V: TRBV10-2
DNA: TGCGCCGTCCGGGGGTCCGGCTCTGGGGCCAACGTCCTGACTTTC
CDR3: CAVRGSGSGANVLTF

size: once
D: TRBD2
J: TRBJ2-7
V: TRBV9
DNA: TGTGCCAGCAGCCCGCGAAGACTAGCGGGAGGGAACGAGCAGTACTTC
CDR3: CASSPRRLAGGNEQYF